Listed here is a single TCR beta chain. V was cut by 0 bases and J by 7 bases, with 7 bases left in between. Germline-derived CDR1 and CDR2 are SGHRS and YFSETQ. The CDR3 has 13 residues. The repertoire was sequenced with immunoSEQ multiplex PCR; TCRdb's copy has only in-frame clones and lacks some. The repertoire consists of some 95,000 clones, with about 86% occurring once and the leading ten covering 13% to 15%. These data are taken from a study of control samples from healthy donors and cancer patients. The sample was blood. This clonotype was sampled from a man aged 30 to 39 in good health. The chain employs TRBV5-1 and TRBJ2-2; D not resolved. CDR3 coding DNA: TGCGCCAGCAGCTTGGTCGTGGACGGGGAGCTGTTTTTT. Its protein is CASSLVVDGELFF.